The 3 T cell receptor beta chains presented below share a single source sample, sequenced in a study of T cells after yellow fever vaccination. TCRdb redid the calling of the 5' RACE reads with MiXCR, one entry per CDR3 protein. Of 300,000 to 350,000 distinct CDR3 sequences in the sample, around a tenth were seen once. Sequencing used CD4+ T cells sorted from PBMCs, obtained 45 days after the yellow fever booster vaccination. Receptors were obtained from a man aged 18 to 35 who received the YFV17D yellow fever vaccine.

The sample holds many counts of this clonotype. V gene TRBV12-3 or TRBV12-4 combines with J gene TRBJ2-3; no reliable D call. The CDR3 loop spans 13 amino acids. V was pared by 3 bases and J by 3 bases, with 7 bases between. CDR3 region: CASSFNPTDTQYF. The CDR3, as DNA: TGTGCCAGCAGTTTTAACCCTACAGATACGCAGTATTTT.

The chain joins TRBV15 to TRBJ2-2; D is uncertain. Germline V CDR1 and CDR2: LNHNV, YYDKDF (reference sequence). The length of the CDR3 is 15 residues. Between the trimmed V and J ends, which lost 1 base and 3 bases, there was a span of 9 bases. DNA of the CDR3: TGTGCCACCAGCAGAGGTGGCTTCCACACCGGGGAGCTGTTTTTT. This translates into CATSRGGFHTGELFF.

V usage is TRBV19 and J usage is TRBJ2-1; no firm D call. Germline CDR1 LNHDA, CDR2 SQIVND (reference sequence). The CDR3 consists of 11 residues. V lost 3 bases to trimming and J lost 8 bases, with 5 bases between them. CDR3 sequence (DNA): TGTGCCAGTAGTATCTCCCATGAGCAGTTCTTC. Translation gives CASSISHEQFF.